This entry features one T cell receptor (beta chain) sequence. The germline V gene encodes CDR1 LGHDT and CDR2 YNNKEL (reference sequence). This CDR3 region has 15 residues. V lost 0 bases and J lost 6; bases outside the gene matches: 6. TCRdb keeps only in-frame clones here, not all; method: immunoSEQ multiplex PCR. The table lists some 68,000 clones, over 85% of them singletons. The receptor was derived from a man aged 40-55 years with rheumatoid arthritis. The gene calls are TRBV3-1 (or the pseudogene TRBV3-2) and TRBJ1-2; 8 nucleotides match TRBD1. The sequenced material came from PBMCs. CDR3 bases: TGTGCCAGCAGCCAAGAGCACAGGGGGAGGGATGGCTACACCTTC. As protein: CASSQEHRGRDGYTF.